Detailed here is one T cell receptor (beta chain). Its target is not known. Repertoires were generated with immunoSEQ multiplex PCR, while TCRdb's copy carries only in-frame clones and drops some. This table holds about 78,000 clones, 85% to 95% found once. The sample belongs to a study of OX40 agonist ivuxolimab in advanced cancers. Study context: From about 23 to 85 years was the age range, with a mean of around 57 years, and 70% to 85% were male. Partial responses occurred in Three dose-escalation patients, one with hepatocellular carcinoma and two with cutaneous melanoma. Study observations and caveats: At 0.1 to 3.0 mg/kg, clonal expansion of CD4+ and CD8+ blood T cells had occurred by week 6.

V was pared by 7 bases and J by 4 bases, with 7 bases between. In germline, CDR1 is ENHRY, CDR2 SYGVKD. The CDR3 length is 11 residues. The starting material was CD4+ or CD8+ T cells sorted from blood, obtained in a trial of the OX40 agonist ivuxolimab. V usage is TRBV10-3 and J usage is TRBJ1-2, with D hard to call. The receptor's source is an adult with an advanced solid tumor such as melanoma, head and neck, liver or kidney cancer. CDR3 in DNA: TGTGCCATCACCGGAATCTATGGCTACACCTTC. It translates to CAITGIYGYTF.